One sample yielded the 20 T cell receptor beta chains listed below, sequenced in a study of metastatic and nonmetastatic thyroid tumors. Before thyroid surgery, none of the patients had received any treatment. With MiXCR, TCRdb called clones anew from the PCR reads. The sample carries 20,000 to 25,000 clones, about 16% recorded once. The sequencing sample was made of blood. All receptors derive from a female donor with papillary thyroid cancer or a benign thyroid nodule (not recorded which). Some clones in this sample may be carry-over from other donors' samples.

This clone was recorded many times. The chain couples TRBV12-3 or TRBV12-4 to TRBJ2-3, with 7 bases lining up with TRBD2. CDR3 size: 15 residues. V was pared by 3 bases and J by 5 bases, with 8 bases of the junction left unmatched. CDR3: CASSLGGFSGDTQYF. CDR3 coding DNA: TGTGCCAGCAGTTTGGGGGGGTTCTCTGGAGATACGCAGTATTTT.

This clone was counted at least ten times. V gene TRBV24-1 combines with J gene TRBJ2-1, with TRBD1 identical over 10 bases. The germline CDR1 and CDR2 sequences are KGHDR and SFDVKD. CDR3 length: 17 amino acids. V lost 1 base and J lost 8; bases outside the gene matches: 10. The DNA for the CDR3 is TGTGCCACCAGTGATTTTCCCTCCGGGACAGGGGTGTATGAGCAGTTCTTC. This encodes CATSDFPSGTGVYEQFF.

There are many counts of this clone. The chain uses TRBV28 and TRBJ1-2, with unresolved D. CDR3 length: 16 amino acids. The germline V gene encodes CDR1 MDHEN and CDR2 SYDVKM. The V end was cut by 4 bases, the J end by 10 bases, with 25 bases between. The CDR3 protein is CASSSEGIVVLSDYTF. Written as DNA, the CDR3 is TGTGCCAGCAGTTCTGAGGGAATAGTCGTGTTGTCGGACTACACCTTC.

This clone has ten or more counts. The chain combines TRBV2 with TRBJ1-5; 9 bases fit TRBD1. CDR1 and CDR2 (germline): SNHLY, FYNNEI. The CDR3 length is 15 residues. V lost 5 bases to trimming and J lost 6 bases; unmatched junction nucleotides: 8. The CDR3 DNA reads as TGTGCCAGCAGTCCCCAACAGGGGGCAAGTCAGCCCCAGCATTTT. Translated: CASSPQQGASQPQHF.

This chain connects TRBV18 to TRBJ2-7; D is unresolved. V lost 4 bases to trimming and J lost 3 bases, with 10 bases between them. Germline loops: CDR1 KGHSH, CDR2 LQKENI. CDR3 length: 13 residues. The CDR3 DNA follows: TGTGCCAGCTCACGGCAGGTGGACTACGAGCAGTACTTC. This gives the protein CASSRQVDYEQYF.

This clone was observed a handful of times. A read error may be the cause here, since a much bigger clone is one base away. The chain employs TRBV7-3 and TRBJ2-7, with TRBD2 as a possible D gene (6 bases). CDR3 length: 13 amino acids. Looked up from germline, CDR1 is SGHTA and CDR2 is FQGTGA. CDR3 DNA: TGTGCCAGCAGCTTAATGGGGGGTCTCGAGCGGTACTTC. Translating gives CASSLMGGLERYF.

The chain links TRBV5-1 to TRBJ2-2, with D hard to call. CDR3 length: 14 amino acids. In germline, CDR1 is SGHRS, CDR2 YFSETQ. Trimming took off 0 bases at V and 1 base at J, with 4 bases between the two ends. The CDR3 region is CASSLDGNTGELFF. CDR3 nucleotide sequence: TGCGCCAGCAGCTTGGACGGGAACACCGGGGAGCTGTTTTTT.

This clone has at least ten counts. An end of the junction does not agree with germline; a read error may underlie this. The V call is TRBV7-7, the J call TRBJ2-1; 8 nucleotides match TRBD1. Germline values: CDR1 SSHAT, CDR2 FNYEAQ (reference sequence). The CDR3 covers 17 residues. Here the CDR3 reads CASSLLTGTGEYNEQFF. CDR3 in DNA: TGTGCTAGCAGCTTACTAACCGGGACAGGCGAATACAATGAGCAGTTCTTC. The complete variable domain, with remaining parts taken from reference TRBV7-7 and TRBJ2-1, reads GAGVSQSPRYKVTKRGQDVTLRCDPISSHATLYWYQQALGQGPEFLTYFNYEAQPDKSGLPSDRFSAERPEGSISTLTIQRTEQRDSAMYRCASSLLTGTGEYNEQFFGPGTRLTVL.

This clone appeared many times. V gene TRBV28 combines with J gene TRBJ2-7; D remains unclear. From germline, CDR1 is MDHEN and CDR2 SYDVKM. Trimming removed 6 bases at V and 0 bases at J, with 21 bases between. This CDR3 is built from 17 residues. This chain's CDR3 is CASSVPPILTTSYEQYF. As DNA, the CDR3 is TGTGCCAGCAGCGTCCCACCCATCCTAACGACCTCCTACGAGCAGTACTTC.

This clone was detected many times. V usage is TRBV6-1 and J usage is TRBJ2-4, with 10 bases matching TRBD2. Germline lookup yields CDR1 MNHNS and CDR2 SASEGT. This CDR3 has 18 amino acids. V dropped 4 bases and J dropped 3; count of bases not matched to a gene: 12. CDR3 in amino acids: CASSGLAGAGGSKNIQYF. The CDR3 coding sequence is TGTGCCAGCAGTGGTCTAGCGGGAGCAGGGGGGAGCAAAAACATTCAGTACTTC.

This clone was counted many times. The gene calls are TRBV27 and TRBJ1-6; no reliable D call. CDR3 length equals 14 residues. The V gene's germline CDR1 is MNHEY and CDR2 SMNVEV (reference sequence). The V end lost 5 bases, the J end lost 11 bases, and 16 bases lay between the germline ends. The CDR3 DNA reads TGTGCCAGCAGTCCCCGACCGCCTTATACACCCCTCCACTTT. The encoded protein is CASSPRPPYTPLHF.

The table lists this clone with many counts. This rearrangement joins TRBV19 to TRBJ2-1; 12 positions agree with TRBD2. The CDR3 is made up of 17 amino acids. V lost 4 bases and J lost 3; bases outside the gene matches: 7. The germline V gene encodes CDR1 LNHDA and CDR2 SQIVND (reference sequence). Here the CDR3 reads CASSRILAGGFYNEQFF. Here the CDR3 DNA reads TGTGCCAGTAGTAGGATACTAGCGGGGGGATTCTACAATGAGCAGTTCTTC.

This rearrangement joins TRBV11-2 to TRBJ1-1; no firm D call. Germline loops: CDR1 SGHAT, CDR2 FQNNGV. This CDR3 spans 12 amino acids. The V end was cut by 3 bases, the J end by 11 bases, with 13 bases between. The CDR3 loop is CASSFDTYHAFF. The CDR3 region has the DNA TGTGCCAGCAGCTTTGACACCTATCATGCTTTCTTT.

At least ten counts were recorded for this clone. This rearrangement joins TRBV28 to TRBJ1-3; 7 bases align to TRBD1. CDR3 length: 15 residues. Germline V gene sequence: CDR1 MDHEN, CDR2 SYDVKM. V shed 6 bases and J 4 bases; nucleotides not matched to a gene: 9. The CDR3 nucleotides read TGTGCCAGCAGGGGTGGACAGGAGAGGGGAAACACCATATATTTT. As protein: CASRGGQERGNTIYF.

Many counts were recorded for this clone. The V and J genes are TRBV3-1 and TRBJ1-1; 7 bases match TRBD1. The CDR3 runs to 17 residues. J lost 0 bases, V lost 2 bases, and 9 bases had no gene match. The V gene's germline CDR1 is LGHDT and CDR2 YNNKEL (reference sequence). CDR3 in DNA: TGTGCCAGCAGCCAATTACCGGGACAGTCCATGAACACTGAAGCTTTCTTT. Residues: CASSQLPGQSMNTEAFF.

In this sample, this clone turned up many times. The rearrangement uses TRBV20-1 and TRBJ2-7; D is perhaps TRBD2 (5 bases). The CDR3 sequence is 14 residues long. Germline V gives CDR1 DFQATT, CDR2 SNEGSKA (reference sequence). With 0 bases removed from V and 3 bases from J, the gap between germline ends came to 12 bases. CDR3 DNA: TGCAGTGCTAGAGATCGGGAAACCATCTACGAGCAGTACTTC. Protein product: CSARDRETIYEQYF.

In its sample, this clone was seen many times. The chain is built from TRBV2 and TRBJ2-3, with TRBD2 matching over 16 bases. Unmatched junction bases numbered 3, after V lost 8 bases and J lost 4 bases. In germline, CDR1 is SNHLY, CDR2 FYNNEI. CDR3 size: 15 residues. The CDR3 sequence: CASGGTSGRADTQYF. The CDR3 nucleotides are TGTGCCAGCGGAGGGACTAGCGGGAGGGCAGATACGCAGTATTTT.

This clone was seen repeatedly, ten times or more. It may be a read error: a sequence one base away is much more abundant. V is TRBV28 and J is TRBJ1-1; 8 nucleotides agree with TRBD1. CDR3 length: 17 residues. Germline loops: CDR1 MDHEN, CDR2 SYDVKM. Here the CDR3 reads CASSLRTGAGGHTETFF. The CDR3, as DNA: TGTGCCAGCAGTTTGAGGACCGGGGCAGGGGGCCACACTGAAACTTTCTTT. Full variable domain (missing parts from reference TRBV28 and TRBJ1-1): DVKVTQSSRYLVKRTGEKVFLECVQDMDHENMFWYRQDPGLGLRLIYFSYDVKMKEKGDIPEGYSVSREKKERFSLILESASTNQTSMYLCASSLRTGAGGHTETFFGQGTRLTVV.

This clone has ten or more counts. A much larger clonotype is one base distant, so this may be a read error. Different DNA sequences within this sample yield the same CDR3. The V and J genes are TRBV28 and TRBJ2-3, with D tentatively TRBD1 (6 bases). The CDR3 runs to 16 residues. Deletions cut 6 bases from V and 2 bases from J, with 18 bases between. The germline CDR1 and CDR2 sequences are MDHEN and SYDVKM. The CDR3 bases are TGTGCCAGCAGCCCTATAGACAGGAGACTCACAGATACGCAGTATTTT. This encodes CASSPIDRRLTDTQYF.

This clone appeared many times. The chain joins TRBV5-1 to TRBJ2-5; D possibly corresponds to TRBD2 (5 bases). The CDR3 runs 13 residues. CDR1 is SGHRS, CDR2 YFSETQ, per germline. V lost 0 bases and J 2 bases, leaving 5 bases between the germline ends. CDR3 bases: TGCGCCAGCAGCTTGGGACTACAAGAGACCCAGTACTTC. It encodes CASSLGLQETQYF.